The T cell receptor beta chain described here comes from a study of blood T cell repertoires in COVID-19. Per germline, CDR1 SGHNT and CDR2 YYREEE (reference sequence). The germline V and J ends were trimmed by 0 bases and 5 bases, with 8 bases remaining between them. This CDR3 contains 13 residues. Participants were aged 18 to 89 years, lived in over 20 US areas, and enrolled virtually. Per the study methods: Reference gene primer amplification gave nucleated cell count estimates. Measured with immunoSEQ multiplex PCR; TCRdb has only the in-frame clones, and not every one. V and J calls plus clone size are reproduced from that table; the DNA served to infer D and trimming. The table shows a few hundred thousand clones, with over 70% occurring only once.

The sequence was obtained from a woman aged 40-49 years who had been exposed to COVID-19. This chain uses TRBV5-4 with TRBJ1-1; tentatively, D is TRBD1 (5 bases). Sequencing used PBMCs or T cells enriched from blood (not recorded which). CDR3 loop: CASSLVEGTEAFF. As DNA, the CDR3 is TGTGCCAGCAGCTTGGTGGAGGGGACTGAAGCTTTCTTT.